A single sample is the source of the 23 T cell receptor beta chains below, sequenced in a study of shared T cell receptors in the human thymus. Sequencing was performed with immunoSEQ multiplex PCR; in TCRdb, only in-frame clones are kept and a portion is missing. The sample lists 640,000 or so clones, roughly 86% occurring once. Separately, the same data were catalogued under a study of human thymus T cells.

Sequences were obtained from thymocytes. The receptors stem from a boy younger than two with a congenital heart defect.

This chain uses TRBV5-8 with TRBJ1-3; no clear D. The CDR3 spans 13 residues. Germline CDR1 reads SGHTS; CDR2 reads YDEGEE. V lost 2 bases to trimming and J lost 14 bases, with 17 bases between them. The CDR3 reads CASSFSRAEGVYF. The CDR3 bases are TGTGCCAGCAGCTTTAGTCGGGCGGAGGGAGTATATTTT.

This chain uses TRBV7-6 with TRBJ2-5; 7 bases fit TRBD1. V gave up 5 bases and J gave up 4 bases; unmatched junction bases: 13. Germline CDR1 SGHVS, CDR2 FNYEAQ. The CDR3 spans 16 residues. This CDR3 reads CASSPTKQGKGETQYF. The CDR3 DNA is TGTGCCAGCAGCCCAACTAAACAGGGGAAGGGAGAGACCCAGTACTTC.

This rearrangement joins TRBV5-5 to TRBJ2-7, with 9 bases matching TRBD1. Germline V gene data show CDR1 as SGHKS and CDR2 as YYEKEE (reference sequence). V dropped 1 base and J dropped 4; count of bases not matched to a gene: 9. CDR3 length: 16 residues. The CDR3 region has the DNA TGTGCCAGCAGCTTGAATGCCGGGACAGGGAGTTACGAGCAGTACTTC. Its translation is CASSLNAGTGSYEQYF.

The V gene is TRBV7-2, the J gene TRBJ2-5, with 8 positions matching TRBD2. Losses at the gene ends were 1 base for V and 0 bases for J; bases not matched to a gene: 13. From germline, CDR1 is SGHTA and CDR2 FQGNSA. CDR3 length: 19 amino acids. CDR3 in DNA: TGTGCCAGCAGCTTAGTGCCCCCAGGAGCGGGGGAGTACCAAGAGACCCAGTACTTC. It translates to CASSLVPPGAGEYQETQYF. The full variable domain, completed using reference TRBV7-2 and TRBJ2-5, is GAGVSQSPSNKVTEKGKDVELRCDPISGHTALYWYRQSLGQGLEFLIYFQGNSAPDKSGLPSDRFSAERTGGSVSTLTIQRTQQEDSAVYLCASSLVPPGAGEYQETQYFGPGTRLLVL.

The table lists this clone with a few counts. J is TRBJ2-7 and V is TRBV5-4, with D possibly being TRBD2 (5 bases). This CDR3 comprises 15 residues. Trimming pared 4 bases from V and 2 bases from J, leaving 16 bases between. Germline V gene sequence: CDR1 SGHNT, CDR2 YYREEE (reference sequence). CDR3 sequence reads: CASSDRTDSTYEQYF. CDR3 nucleotides: TGTGCCAGCAGCGACCGAACGGACTCCACCTACGAGCAGTACTTC. Full variable domain (missing parts from reference TRBV5-4 and TRBJ2-7): ETGVTQSPTHLIKTRGQQVTLRCSSQSGHNTVSWYQQALGQGPQFIFQYYREEENGRGNFPPRFSGLQFPNYSSELNVNALELDDSALYLCASSDRTDSTYEQYFGPGTRLTVT.

The V call is TRBV5-1, the J call TRBJ2-5, with TRBD1 matching 10 bases. Near its end, the DNA agrees better with TRBJ2-7, so the J call may be wrong. The V gene's germline CDR1 is SGHRS and CDR2 YFSETQ. The CDR3 loop spans 14 amino acids. The CDR3 DNA reads TGCGCCAGCAGCCTCGGGACAGGGGACGACGAGCAGTACTTC. Protein product: CASSLGTGDDEQYF.

V gene TRBV5-1 combines with J gene TRBJ1-2; tentative D call: TRBD1 (6 bases). Trimming left V 5 bases short and J 8 bases short, with 22 bases between. The germline gives CDR1 SGHRS, CDR2 YFSETQ. The CDR3 loop spans 15 amino acids. The CDR3 DNA is TGCGCCAGCAGAAAAAAAAGCCAGGGGATCGGAGGCTACACCTTC. The encoded protein is CASRKKSQGIGGYTF.

This chain connects TRBV4-3 to TRBJ1-3, with TRBD1 matching 10 bases. The CDR3 consists of 18 residues. The J segment lost 2 bases and the V segment lost 4 bases, leaving 11 bases of the junction unmatched. Germline CDR1 is LGHNA and CDR2 is YSLEER. The CDR3 bases are TGCGCCAGCAGCCTACGGAGGGTAGGACAGGGGGCTGGAAACACCATATATTTT. As protein: CASSLRRVGQGAGNTIYF.

This sequence joins TRBV7-7 and TRBJ2-1; TRBD2 aligns across 15 bases. The CDR3 runs to 16 residues. The V and J ends lost 5 bases and 5 bases, in that order; junction bases with no gene match: 4. Germline V gene sequence: CDR1 SSHAT, CDR2 FNYEAQ (reference sequence). CDR3 in DNA: TGTGCCAGCAGCCCGGGACTAGCGGGAGGCCACAATGAGCAGTTCTTC. Protein product: CASSPGLAGGHNEQFF.

The chain carries TRBV15 and TRBJ1-2; 7 bases line up with TRBD1. Germline V gene data show CDR1 as LNHNV and CDR2 as YYDKDF (reference sequence). The V gene end was trimmed by 0 bases and the J gene end by 8 bases; junction bases not matched to a gene: 6. There are 14 residues in the CDR3. The CDR3 loop reads CATSRDRTGRGYTF. CDR3 in DNA: TGTGCCACCAGCAGAGACCGGACAGGAAGGGGCTACACCTTC.

Only a few counts were recorded for this clone. The CDR3 loop is CASSPAGAGELFF. The CDR3 DNA follows: TGTGCCAGCAGCCCTGCGGGGGCCGGGGAGCTGTTTTTT. This chain uses TRBV7-9 with TRBJ2-2; 7 bases agree with TRBD2. Per the germline V gene, CDR1 is SEHNR and CDR2 is FQNEAQ (reference sequence). The V gene end was trimmed by 5 bases and the J gene end by 6 bases; junction bases not matched to a gene: 3. The CDR3 is 13 residues long. The variable domain in full, with the rest retrieved from reference TRBV7-9 and TRBJ2-2, is DTGVSQNPRHKITKRGQNVTFRCDPISEHNRLYWYRQTLGQGPEFLTYFQNEAQLEKSRLLSDRFSAERPKGSFSTLEIQRTEQGDSAMYLCASSPAGAGELFFGEGSRLTVL.

This chain connects TRBV5-1 to TRBJ2-3; 11 positions agree with TRBD2. CDR3 length equals 24 residues. With 4 bases clipped from V and 0 bases from J, the junction kept 28 bases outside the gene matches. In germline, CDR1 is SGHRS, CDR2 YFSETQ. The CDR3 DNA follows: TGCGCCAGCAGCCATTCTCCTATTGACATAACCGGGACTAGCGGCCCTACTAGCACAGATACGCAGTATTTT. It is translated as CASSHSPIDITGTSGPTSTDTQYF. The whole variable domain, remainder taken from reference TRBV5-1 and TRBJ2-3, is KAGVTQTPRYLIKTRGQQVTLSCSPISGHRSVSWYQQTPGQGLQFLFEYFSETQRNKGNFPGRFSGRQFSNSRSEMNVSTLELGDSALYLCASSHSPIDITGTSGPTSTDTQYFGPGTRLTVL.

The rearrangement uses TRBV5-1 and TRBJ1-1; D gene uncertain. V lost 0 bases and J 0 bases, leaving 6 bases between the germline ends. CDR3 length equals 14 residues. From germline, CDR1 is SGHRS and CDR2 YFSETQ. The CDR3 here is CASSLGGMNTEAFF. As DNA, the CDR3 is TGCGCCAGCAGCTTGGGAGGGATGAACACTGAAGCTTTCTTT.

V is TRBV4-2 and J is TRBJ1-1; 8 bases are shared with TRBD1. The ends lost 4 bases at V and 5 bases at J; junction bases unmatched: 6. Germline loops: CDR1 LGHNA, CDR2 YNFKEQ. This CDR3 has 14 amino acids. The CDR3 reads CASSPQGAGTEAFF. DNA of the CDR3: TGTGCCAGCAGCCCCCAGGGGGCCGGTACTGAAGCTTTCTTT.

For the CDR3, the DNA is TGCAGCGTCACGGACAGGGGGGGTAATGAGCAGTTCTTC. This encodes CSVTDRGGNEQFF. The chain employs TRBV29-1 and TRBJ2-1; 10 bases match TRBD1. This CDR3 is 13 amino acids long. The germline V gene encodes CDR1 SQVTM and CDR2 ANQGSEA. Germline trimming cut 6 bases from V and 7 bases from J; bases unmatched to any gene: 6.

The CDR3 protein is CASSSRRGHITDTQYF. The CDR3 nucleotides are TGTGCCAGCAGTTCGAGACGGGGACACATCACAGATACGCAGTATTTT. The V call is TRBV28, the J call TRBJ2-3; maybe TRBD1 (6 bases). Germline loops: CDR1 MDHEN, CDR2 SYDVKM. CDR3 size: 16 residues. V shed 4 bases and J shed 2 bases, with 16 bases lying between them. The whole variable domain, remainder taken from reference TRBV28 and TRBJ2-3, is DVKVTQSSRYLVKRTGEKVFLECVQDMDHENMFWYRQDPGLGLRLIYFSYDVKMKEKGDIPEGYSVSREKKERFSLILESASTNQTSMYLCASSSRRGHITDTQYFGPGTRLTVL.

This clone was found a few times. V and J are TRBV7-2 and TRBJ2-1; D call uncertain. The CDR3 sequence is 13 residues long. Trimming took 4 bases from V and 2 from J, leaving 6 bases between them. The germline V gene has CDR1 SGHTA and CDR2 FQGNSA. This chain's CDR3 is CASSSRAYNEQFF. The CDR3 coding sequence is TGTGCCAGCAGCTCTCGGGCCTACAATGAGCAGTTCTTC.

The chain has TRBV7-9 and TRBJ1-1; no reliable D call. Germline V gives CDR1 SEHNR, CDR2 FQNEAQ (reference sequence). The V end was cut by 3 bases, the J end by 1 base, with 12 bases between. The CDR3 extends over 15 amino acids. CDR3 nucleotides: TGTGCCAGCAGCTTGAATGGAGAGGGGAACACTGAAGCTTTCTTT. Protein sequence: CASSLNGEGNTEAFF.

This clone came up once. The chain has TRBV30 and TRBJ1-2, with TRBD1 as a possible D gene (5 bases). Trimming removed 2 bases at V and 7 bases at J, with 8 bases between. Germline CDR1 reads GTSNPN; CDR2 reads SVGIG (reference sequence). The CDR3 extends over 11 amino acids. The CDR3 DNA is TGTGCCTGGAGTAGGGGTGGTGGCTACACCTTC. Translation gives CAWSRGGGYTF.

The V call is TRBV5-6, the J call TRBJ1-1; D is unclear. The CDR3 has 12 amino acids. Germline lookup yields CDR1 SGHDT and CDR2 YYEEEE. V dropped 7 bases and J dropped 0 bases, with 7 bases sitting between them. CDR3 DNA: TGTGCCAGCTCAGTAATGAACACTGAAGCTTTCTTT. Translation gives CASSVMNTEAFF.

The rearrangement joins TRBV19 to TRBJ2-5, with TRBD1 matching over 8 bases. The CDR3 is 13 amino acids. The V and J ends lost 9 bases and 3 bases, in that order; junction bases with no gene match: 6. CDR1 and CDR2 from the germline V gene are LNHDA and SQIVND (reference sequence). The DNA for the CDR3 is TGTGCCAGGGACGGGACAGGAGAAGAGACCCAGTACTTC. Translated, it gives CARDGTGEETQYF.

V is TRBV5-1 and J is TRBJ2-7; TRBD1 matches at 9 bases. CDR1 and CDR2 from the germline V gene are SGHRS and YFSETQ. The V segment lost 7 bases and the J segment 3 bases; nucleotides outside the gene matches: 8. The CDR3 is 14 amino acids. CDR3 sequence (DNA): TGCGCCAGCGCGGGGACAGGGCCCGTCTACGAGCAGTACTTC. Its translation: CASAGTGPVYEQYF.

The chain recombines TRBV7-9 with TRBJ2-2; TRBD2 might be the D (6 bases). The CDR3 totals 15 residues. V shed 6 bases and J shed 0 bases, with 11 bases lying between them. In germline, CDR1 is SEHNR, CDR2 FQNEAQ (reference sequence). In nucleotides, the CDR3 is TGTGCCAGCAGACCGGGACTCTCGAACACCGGGGAGCTGTTTTTT. As protein: CASRPGLSNTGELFF.